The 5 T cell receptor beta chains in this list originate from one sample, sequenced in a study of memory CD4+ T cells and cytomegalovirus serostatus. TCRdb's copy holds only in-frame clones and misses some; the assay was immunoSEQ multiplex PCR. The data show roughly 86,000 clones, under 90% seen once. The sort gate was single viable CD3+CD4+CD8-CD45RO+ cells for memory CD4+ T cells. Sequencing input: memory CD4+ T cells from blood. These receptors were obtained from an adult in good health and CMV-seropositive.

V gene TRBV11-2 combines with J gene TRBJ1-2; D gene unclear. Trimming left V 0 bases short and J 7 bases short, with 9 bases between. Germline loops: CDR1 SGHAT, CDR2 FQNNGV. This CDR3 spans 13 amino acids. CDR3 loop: CASSLDRDSGYTF. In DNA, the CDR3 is TGTGCCAGCAGCTTAGACCGGGATTCTGGCTACACCTTC.

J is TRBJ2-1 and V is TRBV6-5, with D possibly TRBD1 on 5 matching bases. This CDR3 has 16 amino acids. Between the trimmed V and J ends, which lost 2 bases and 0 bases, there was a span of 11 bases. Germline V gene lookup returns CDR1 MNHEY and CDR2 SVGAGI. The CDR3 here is CASSYDSLGSYNEQFF. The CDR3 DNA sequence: TGTGCCAGCAGTTACGACAGCCTAGGCTCCTACAATGAGCAGTTCTTC.

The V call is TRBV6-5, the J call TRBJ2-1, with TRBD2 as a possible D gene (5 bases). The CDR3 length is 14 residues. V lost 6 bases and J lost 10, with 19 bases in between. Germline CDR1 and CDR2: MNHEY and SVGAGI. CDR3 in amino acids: CASRRGAEPGEQFF. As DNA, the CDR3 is TGTGCCAGCAGACGGGGAGCGGAACCGGGAGAGCAGTTCTTC.

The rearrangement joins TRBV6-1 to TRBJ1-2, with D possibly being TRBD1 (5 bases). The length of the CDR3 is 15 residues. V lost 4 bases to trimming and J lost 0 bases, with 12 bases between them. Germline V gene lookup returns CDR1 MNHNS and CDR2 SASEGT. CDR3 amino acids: CASSGTGTTNYGYTF. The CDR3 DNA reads TGTGCCAGCAGTGGGACCGGGACGACTAACTATGGCTACACCTTC.

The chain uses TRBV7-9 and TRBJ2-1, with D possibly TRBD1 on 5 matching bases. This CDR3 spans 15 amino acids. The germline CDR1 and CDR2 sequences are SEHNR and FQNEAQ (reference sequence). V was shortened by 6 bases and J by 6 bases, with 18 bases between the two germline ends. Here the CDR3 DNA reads TGTGCCAGCAGTTCAAGGAAACAGGAGATCAATGAGCAGTTCTTC. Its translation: CASSSRKQEINEQFF.